A selection of T cell receptor beta chains follows, all from one sample in a study of CD8 T cells in ankylosing spondylitis. TCRdb used MiXCR to reprocess the 5' RACE reads, holding one entry per CDR3 protein. Among hundreds of thousands of distinct CDR3 sequences listed, 12% were seen once. Sequenced sample: blood, either unsorted or a sorted T cell fraction (not recorded which). The receptors shown here come from a male donor with ankylosing spondylitis. Both conserved end residues are part of each CDR3. The order of the fields is D gene, clone size, J gene, V gene, CDR3 DNA, CDR3 protein. The D gene is left open where the match is weak. Clone size is stated in some rows and not others, as once, few, many or a class when expanded.

d_gene: -
abundance: -
j_gene: TRBJ1-6
v_gene: TRBV7-2
CDR3nt: TGTGCCAGCAGCTTAGCCTACAGGAATTCACCCCTCCACTTT
CDR3aa: CASSLAYRNSPLHF

d_gene: TRBD1
abundance: many
j_gene: TRBJ1-1
v_gene: TRBV29-1
CDR3nt: TGCAGCGTGCAGGGGGCTGGCAACACTGAAGCTTTCTTT
CDR3aa: CSVQGAGNTEAFF

d_gene: TRBD1
abundance: few
j_gene: TRBJ1-5
v_gene: TRBV6-2/TRBV6-3
CDR3nt: TGTGCCAGCAGTCAGCTGACAGGGATCAATCAGCCCCAGCATTTT
CDR3aa: CASSQLTGINQPQHF

d_gene: -
abundance: -
j_gene: TRBJ2-2
v_gene: TRBV20-1
CDR3nt: TGCAGTGCTAGACTAGGGGGGCGATCGAACACCGGGGAGCTGTTTTTT
CDR3aa: CSARLGGRSNTGELFF

d_gene: -
abundance: -
j_gene: TRBJ1-1
v_gene: TRBV14
CDR3nt: TGTGCCAGCAGCAAGGCACCCTCGAACACTGAAGCTTTCTTT
CDR3aa: CASSKAPSNTEAFF

d_gene: -
abundance: -
j_gene: TRBJ2-1
v_gene: TRBV2
CDR3nt: TGTGCTAGCAGTGACTGGCGGTCTAGCTCCTACAATGAGCAGTTCTTC
CDR3aa: CASSDWRSSSYNEQFF

d_gene: TRBD2
abundance: many
j_gene: TRBJ2-5
v_gene: TRBV9
CDR3nt: TGTGCCAGCAGCGCCACGCCTAGCGGGAGGGTACAAGAGACCCAGTACTTC
CDR3aa: CASSATPSGRVQETQYF

d_gene: -
abundance: -
j_gene: TRBJ2-2
v_gene: TRBV6-1
CDR3nt: TGTGCCGGCCTGTCGGCGGGCGGGACCGGGGAGCTGTTTTTT
CDR3aa: CAGLSAGGTGELFF

d_gene: TRBD1
abundance: many
j_gene: TRBJ1-5
v_gene: TRBV20-1
CDR3nt: TGCAGTGCTTCTGGGACAGGGAAAAAGCCCCAGCATTTT
CDR3aa: CSASGTGKKPQHF

d_gene: -
abundance: many
j_gene: TRBJ1-1
v_gene: TRBV20-1
CDR3nt: TGCAGTGCTAGAGATCCGGGCTTTGAAGCTTTCTTT
CDR3aa: CSARDPGFEAFF

d_gene: TRBD2
abundance: -
j_gene: TRBJ2-5
v_gene: TRBV3-1
CDR3nt: TGTGCCAGCACCCGCGGGGGGGCGGACCAAGAGACCCAGTACTTC
CDR3aa: CASTRGGADQETQYF

d_gene: -
abundance: few
j_gene: TRBJ2-4
v_gene: TRBV28
CDR3nt: TGTGCCAGCAGTTTATTCCTAGGGGCTAGAGGTAGCAAAAACATTCAGTACTTC
CDR3aa: CASSLFLGARGSKNIQYF

d_gene: -
abundance: many
j_gene: TRBJ1-5
v_gene: TRBV9
CDR3nt: TGTGCCAGCAGTCGGGACAATAATCAGCCCCAGCATTTT
CDR3aa: CASSRDNNQPQHF

d_gene: -
abundance: -
j_gene: TRBJ1-1
v_gene: TRBV6-1
CDR3nt: TGTGCCAGCAGTGCCCCAGAATACACTGAAGCTTTCTTT
CDR3aa: CASSAPEYTEAFF

d_gene: -
abundance: -
j_gene: TRBJ2-5
v_gene: TRBV5-4
CDR3nt: TGTGCCAGCAGCTCAAAGACAGACCAACGGGAGACCCAGTACTTC
CDR3aa: CASSSKTDQRETQYF

d_gene: -
abundance: -
j_gene: TRBJ2-4
v_gene: TRBV4-3
CDR3nt: TGCGCCAGCAGCCGGACTGGACGCGGAGACATTCAGTACTTC
CDR3aa: CASSRTGRGDIQYF

d_gene: TRBD1
abundance: -
j_gene: TRBJ2-4
v_gene: TRBV5-1
CDR3nt: TGCGCCAGCAGCCAGGACAGGATCGGAGACATTCAGTACTTC
CDR3aa: CASSQDRIGDIQYF

d_gene: TRBD1
abundance: -
j_gene: TRBJ2-7
v_gene: TRBV18
CDR3nt: TGTGCCAGCTCACCCCCAGCGGTCAGGGGGTACGAGCAGTACTTC
CDR3aa: CASSPPAVRGYEQYF

d_gene: -
abundance: few
j_gene: TRBJ2-7
v_gene: TRBV30
CDR3nt: TGTGCCTGGAGTTTGGTGGGAGGCCACGAGCAGTACTTC
CDR3aa: CAWSLVGGHEQYF

d_gene: -
abundance: -
j_gene: TRBJ2-3
v_gene: TRBV20-1
CDR3nt: TGCAGTGCTAGATCTTGGACTAGCACAGATACGCAGTATTTT
CDR3aa: CSARSWTSTDTQYF

d_gene: TRBD1
abundance: few
j_gene: TRBJ2-7
v_gene: TRBV5-5
CDR3nt: TGTGCCAGCAGCAGGGACAGGGGGCAATACGAGCAGTACTTC
CDR3aa: CASSRDRGQYEQYF

d_gene: -
abundance: few
j_gene: TRBJ2-3
v_gene: TRBV12-3/TRBV12-4
CDR3nt: TGTGCCAGCAGTTCCCACAGCAGCACAGATACGCAGTATTTT
CDR3aa: CASSSHSSTDTQYF

d_gene: -
abundance: many
j_gene: TRBJ2-5
v_gene: TRBV20-1
CDR3nt: TGCAGTGCCAATCTAGGGGTTGGAGAGACCCAGTACTTC
CDR3aa: CSANLGVGETQYF

d_gene: -
abundance: many
j_gene: TRBJ1-4
v_gene: TRBV20-1
CDR3nt: TGCAGTGCTCCCTGGGGTTCGGAAACTAATGAAAAACTGTTTTTT
CDR3aa: CSAPWGSETNEKLFF

d_gene: -
abundance: few
j_gene: TRBJ2-7
v_gene: TRBV29-1
CDR3nt: TGCAGCGTTGTTCGGGGAGAGGCCTACTACGAGCAGTACTTC
CDR3aa: CSVVRGEAYYEQYF